Following are 3 T cell receptor beta chains from one sample sequenced in a study of regulatory T cells in long-lasting Graves disease. CDR3-region Arm-PCR and iRepertoire HTBI primers produced the TCR beta libraries. TCRdb ran MiXCR on the multiplex PCR reads and lists one entry per CDR3 protein. The sample holds roughly 380,000 distinct CDR3 sequences, 16% seen once. The sample's time point: newly diagnosed GD, antithyroid drugs for less than 3 months. RNA from PBMCs was the source of the TCR library. This same sample was also part of a study on T cells in Graves' hyperthyroidism and ophthalmopathy.

Material: peripheral blood mononuclear cells (PBMCs), obtained at new diagnosis, from a patient treated with antithyroid drugs. The receptors originated from a man in his forties with Graves disease.

This chain links TRBV12-3 or TRBV12-4 with TRBJ2-3, with a tentative D call TRBD2 (6 bases). This CDR3 contains 13 residues. V lost 10 bases, J lost 4 bases, and 15 bases lay in between. CDR3: CAIAHSGADTQYF. For the CDR3, the DNA is TGTGCCATCGCCCATTCGGGGGCAGATACGCAGTATTTT.

This clonotype was recorded many times. The chain is built from TRBV5-1 and TRBJ2-2; D call uncertain. V was trimmed by 1 base and J by 1 base, leaving 8 bases between them. CDR3 length: 15 amino acids. Germline CDR1 is SGHRS and CDR2 is YFSETQ. CDR3 region: CASSLMQMNTGELFF. CDR3 in DNA: TGCGCCAGCAGCTTGATGCAGATGAACACCGGGGAGCTGTTTTTT.

In its sample, this clonotype was seen many times. The rearrangement joins TRBV30 to TRBJ1-1; D not certain. The CDR3 runs to 10 residues. From germline, CDR1 is GTSNPN and CDR2 SVGIG (reference sequence). CDR3 sequence (DNA): TGTTGTTGCCGGGACACTGAAGCTTTCTTT. Residues: CCCRDTEAFF.